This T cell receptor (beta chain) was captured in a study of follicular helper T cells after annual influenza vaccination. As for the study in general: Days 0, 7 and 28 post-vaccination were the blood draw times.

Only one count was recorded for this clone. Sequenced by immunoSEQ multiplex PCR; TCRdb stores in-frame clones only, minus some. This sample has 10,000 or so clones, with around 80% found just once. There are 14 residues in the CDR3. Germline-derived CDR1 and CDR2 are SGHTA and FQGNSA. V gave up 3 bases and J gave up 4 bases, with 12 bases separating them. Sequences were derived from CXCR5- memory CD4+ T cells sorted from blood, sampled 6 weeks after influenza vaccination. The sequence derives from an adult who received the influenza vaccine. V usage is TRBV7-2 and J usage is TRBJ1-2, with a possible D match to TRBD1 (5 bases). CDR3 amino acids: CASSFSQGSYGYTF. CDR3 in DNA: TGTGCCAGCAGCTTTTCCCAGGGCAGCTATGGCTACACCTTC.